The rows below give T cell receptor beta chains drawn from one sample of a study of cytomegalovirus exposure and HLA in healthy donors. The table came from immunoSEQ multiplex PCR; TCRdb's copy has only in-frame clones and leaves some out. The sample holds some 180,000 clones, roughly 77% seen once. Sequenced material: PBMCs. The receptors shown here come from a woman in her 30s in good health and CMV-seronegative. Both conserved end residues are part of each CDR3. Each record gives: V gene, CDR3 protein.

>TRBV18
CASSPSTSGVSEQYF
>TRBV6-1
CASSPYRGGRYEQYF
>TRBV19
CASIGRVGDEQFF
>TRBV30
CAWSVRLTSRSGNTIYF
>TRBV5-1
CASSRGFQETQYF
>TRBV6-1
CASRRETGSTDTQYF
>TRBV7-8
CASSLREGGNQAFF
>TRBV2
CASNGQYNEQFF
>TRBV5-3
CASSTGNSNQPQHF
>TRBV5-1
CASSPDGTMWNTEAFF
>TRBV6-5
CASSYNTGVYGYTF
>TRBV6-1
CASIDGTSGGGETQYF
>TRBV9
CASSVRREHTTNTEAFF
>TRBV18
CASSPLPGQGNSPLHF
>TRBV2
CASSERVNVLTF
>TRBV6-5
CASSYSGGSGANVLTF
>TRBV6-1
CASSEWAGWEKLFF
>TRBV18
CASSPGTSGGSHEQYF
>TRBV5-1
CASRDIANYGYTF
>TRBV2
CAGTSGGDTQYF
>TRBV30
CASRQSNEKLFF
>TRBV7-3
CASGAGGRETQYF
>TRBV10-3
CAISDRADTEAFF
>TRBV7-9
CASSLGEGAKYGYTF
>TRBV7-8
CASSLRGRGQPQHF
>TRBV6-1
CASIGQGNEKLFF
>TRBV30
CAWGPPGGTVMHGYTF
>TRBV5-4
CASSSRTGFNEQYF
>TRBV18
CASGGTGGSDEKLFF
>TRBV7-2
CASSPDSLGTDTQYF
>TRBV5-4
CASSLDPSGGSGELFF
>TRBV27
CASRSGTGLNSNQPQHF
>TRBV25-1
CASSDFGAEQPQHF
>TRBV9
CASSVDGFNTEAFF
>TRBV18
CASSPRNRVDGSPLHF
>TRBV7-2
CASSSRTARRTDTQYF
>TRBV11-1
CASRLDRGNSPLHF
>TRBV7-6
CASSLAANRQETQYF
>TRBV6-5
CASNRQGRITDTQYF
>TRBV6-5
CASTADSNYGYTF
>TRBV5-4
CASSPGTGPEETQYF
>TRBV5-1
CASSNALTGDYGYTF
>TRBV5-1
CASSVLGGITDTQYF
>TRBV7-2
CASSFPDRVGYGYTF
>TRBV5-1
CASSLVAQGRGYEQYF
>TRBV6-6
CAAGTPGNTEAFF
>TRBV18
CASSPDRGNTEAFF